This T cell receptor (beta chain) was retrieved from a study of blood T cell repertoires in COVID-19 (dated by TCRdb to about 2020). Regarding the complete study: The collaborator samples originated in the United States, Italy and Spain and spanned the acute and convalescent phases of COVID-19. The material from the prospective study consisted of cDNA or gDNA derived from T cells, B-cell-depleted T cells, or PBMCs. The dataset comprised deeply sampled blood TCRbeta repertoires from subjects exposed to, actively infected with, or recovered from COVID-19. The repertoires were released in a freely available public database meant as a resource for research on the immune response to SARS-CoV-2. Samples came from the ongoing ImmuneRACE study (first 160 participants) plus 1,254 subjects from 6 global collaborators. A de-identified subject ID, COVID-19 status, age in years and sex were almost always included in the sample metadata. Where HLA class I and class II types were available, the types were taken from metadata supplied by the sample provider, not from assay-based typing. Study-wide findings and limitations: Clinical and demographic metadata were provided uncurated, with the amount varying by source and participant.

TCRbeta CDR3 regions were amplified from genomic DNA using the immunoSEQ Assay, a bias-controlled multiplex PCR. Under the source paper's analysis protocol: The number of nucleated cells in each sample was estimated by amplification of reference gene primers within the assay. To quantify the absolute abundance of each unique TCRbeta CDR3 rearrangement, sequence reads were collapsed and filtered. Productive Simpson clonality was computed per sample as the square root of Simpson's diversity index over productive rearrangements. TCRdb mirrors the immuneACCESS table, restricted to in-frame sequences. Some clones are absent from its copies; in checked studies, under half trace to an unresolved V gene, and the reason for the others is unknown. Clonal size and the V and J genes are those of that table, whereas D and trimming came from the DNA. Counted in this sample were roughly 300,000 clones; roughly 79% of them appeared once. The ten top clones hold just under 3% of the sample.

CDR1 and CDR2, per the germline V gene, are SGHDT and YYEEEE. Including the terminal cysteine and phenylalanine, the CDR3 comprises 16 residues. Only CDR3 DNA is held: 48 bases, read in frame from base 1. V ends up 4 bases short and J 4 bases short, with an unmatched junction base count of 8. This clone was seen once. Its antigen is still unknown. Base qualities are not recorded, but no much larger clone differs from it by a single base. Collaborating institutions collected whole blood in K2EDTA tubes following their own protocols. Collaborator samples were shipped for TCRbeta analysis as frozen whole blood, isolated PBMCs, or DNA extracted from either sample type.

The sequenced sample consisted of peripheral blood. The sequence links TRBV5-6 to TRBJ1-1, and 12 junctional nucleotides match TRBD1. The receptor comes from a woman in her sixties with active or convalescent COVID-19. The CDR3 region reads CASSLYRDRGLTEAFF. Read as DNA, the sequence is TGTGCCAGCAGCCTCTATCGGGACAGGGGGCTCACTGAAGCTTTCTTT.